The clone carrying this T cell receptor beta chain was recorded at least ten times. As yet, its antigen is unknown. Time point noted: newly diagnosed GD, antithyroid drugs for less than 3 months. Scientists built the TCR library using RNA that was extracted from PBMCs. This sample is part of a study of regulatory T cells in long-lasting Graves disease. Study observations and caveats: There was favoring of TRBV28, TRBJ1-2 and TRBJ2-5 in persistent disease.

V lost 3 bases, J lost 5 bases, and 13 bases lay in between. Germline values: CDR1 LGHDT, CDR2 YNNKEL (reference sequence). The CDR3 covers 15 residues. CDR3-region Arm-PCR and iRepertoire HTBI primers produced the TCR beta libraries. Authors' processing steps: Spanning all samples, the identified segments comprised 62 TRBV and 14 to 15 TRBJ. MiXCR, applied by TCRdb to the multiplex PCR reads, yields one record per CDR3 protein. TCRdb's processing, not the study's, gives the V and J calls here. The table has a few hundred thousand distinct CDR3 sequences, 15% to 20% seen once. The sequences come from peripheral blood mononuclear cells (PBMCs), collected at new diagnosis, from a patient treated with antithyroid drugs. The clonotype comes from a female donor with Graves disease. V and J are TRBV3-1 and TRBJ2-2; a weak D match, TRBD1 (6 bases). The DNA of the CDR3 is TGTGCCAGCAGCCAGGGTACAGGGTGGACCGGGGAGCTGTTTTTT. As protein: CASSQGTGWTGELFF.